Presented here are 29 T cell receptor beta chains from one specimen sequenced in a study of CD4+ T cells in melanoma. Profiled with immunoSEQ multiplex PCR; TCRdb holds only in-frame clones, not every one. The data hold roughly 110,000 clones, with over 80% observed a single time. Sequenced: peripheral blood. The origin of the receptors is a human donor with melanoma.

V gene TRBV4-1 combines with J gene TRBJ1-3; possible D gene TRBD1, 5 bases. The CDR3 has 17 amino acids. V lost 0 bases and J lost 2, with 14 bases in between. CDR1 is MGHRA and CDR2 is YSYEKL in the germline V gene. CDR3: CASSQEHAGYPGNTIYF. CDR3 coding DNA: TGCGCCAGCAGCCAAGAGCACGCAGGGTATCCTGGAAACACCATATATTTT.

The V call is TRBV11-3, the J call TRBJ2-2, with 9 bases aligning to TRBD1. Germline V gene data show CDR1 as SGHNT and CDR2 as YENEEA. This CDR3 spans 20 amino acids. V lost 5 bases and J lost 4; bases outside the gene matches: 20. CDR3 amino acids: CASSGLIGQGPEWFTGELFF. Written as DNA, the CDR3 is TGTGCCAGCAGCGGCCTTATCGGACAGGGGCCTGAATGGTTCACCGGGGAGCTGTTTTTT.

The sample holds a few counts of this clone. This rearrangement joins TRBV19 to TRBJ1-5; unclear D gene. The CDR3 contains 13 residues. V was clipped by 10 bases and J by 5 bases, with 15 bases between them. Germline lookup yields CDR1 LNHDA and CDR2 SQIVND (reference sequence). CDR3 bases: TGTGCCACCGCAAGGGCTTTCGATCAGCCCCAGCATTTT. This encodes CATARAFDQPQHF.

The CDR3 DNA follows: TGTGCCAGCAGCTTAGATTCAGGGGGAGGAGTCGAGCAGTACTTC. It yields the protein CASSLDSGGGVEQYF. J is TRBJ2-7 and V is TRBV7-2, with a weak D call TRBD1 (7 bases). The V gene's germline CDR1 is SGHTA and CDR2 FQGNSA. Deletions cut 1 base from V and 6 bases from J, with 16 bases between. CDR3 length: 15 residues.

This clone occurred once. The chain employs TRBV11-2 and TRBJ2-3; 9 bases line up with TRBD1. V trimming: 4 bases; J trimming: 3 bases; junction bases outside the gene matches: 5. CDR1 and CDR2 (germline): SGHAT, FQNNGV. This CDR3 has 15 amino acids. Written as DNA, the CDR3 is TGTGCCAGCAGCTCGGGGACAGGGACGACAGATACGCAGTATTTT. Amino acid sequence: CASSSGTGTTDTQYF.

The rearrangement links TRBV5-8 to TRBJ2-1; the match to TRBD2 covers 8 bases. CDR1 is SGHTS and CDR2 is YDEGEE in the germline V gene. This CDR3 has 16 residues. V gave up 0 bases and J gave up 7 bases; unmatched junction bases: 9. Here the CDR3 DNA reads TGTGCCAGCAGCTTGGTACCGGGACTAGGTCCTAATGAGCAGTTCTTC. It is translated as CASSLVPGLGPNEQFF.

The V gene is TRBV4-3, the J gene TRBJ1-1; D perhaps matches TRBD1 (5 bases). V lost 1 base to trimming and J lost 1 base, with 10 bases between them. The V gene's germline CDR1 is LGHNA and CDR2 YSLEER. CDR3 size: 15 residues. CDR3 bases: TGCGCCAGCAGCCAAGTTGACAGAACGAACACTGAAGCTTTCTTT. Protein product: CASSQVDRTNTEAFF.

The chain has TRBV11-2 and TRBJ2-7, with TRBD1 matching over 8 bases. CDR1 is SGHAT, CDR2 FQNNGV, per germline. The V gene end was trimmed by 4 bases and the J gene end by 4 bases; junction bases not matched to a gene: 9. This CDR3 has 15 amino acids. The CDR3 is CASSSGQGRTYEQYF. Written as DNA, the CDR3 is TGTGCCAGCAGCTCTGGACAGGGACGGACTTACGAGCAGTACTTC.

This clone was seen only once. The J gene is TRBJ2-2, the V gene TRBV19; 12 bases are shared with TRBD1. V trimming: 10 bases; J trimming: 7 bases; junction bases outside the gene matches: 10. CDR3 size: 15 residues. Germline V gene data show CDR1 as LNHDA and CDR2 as SQIVND (reference sequence). CDR3 region: CATLGDRGRVGELFF. The DNA of the CDR3 is TGTGCCACCCTAGGGGACAGGGGGCGCGTCGGGGAGCTGTTTTTT.

CDR3 in DNA: TGTGCCAGCAGCTTAGGAGCTAGCGGCGGCACAGATACGCAGTATTTT. Residues: CASSLGASGGTDTQYF. V gene TRBV11-2 combines with J gene TRBJ2-3, with 7 bases that match TRBD2. The CDR3 sequence is 16 residues long. CDR1 is SGHAT, CDR2 FQNNGV, per germline. Trimming cost V 1 base and J 1 base; bases outside gene matches: 5.

The chain carries TRBV6-6 and TRBJ1-2, with 10 bases lining up with TRBD1. CDR3 length: 15 amino acids. The V segment lost 4 bases and the J segment 7 bases; nucleotides outside the gene matches: 9. Germline CDR1 reads MNHNY; CDR2 reads SVGAGI (reference sequence). CDR3 loop: CASSWDDRGLIGYTF. For the CDR3, the DNA is TGTGCCAGCAGTTGGGATGACAGGGGGCTTATTGGCTACACCTTC.

J is TRBJ1-1 and V is TRBV27; 8 nucleotides agree with TRBD1. CDR3 size: 14 residues. With V trimmed by 3 bases and J by 1 base, 1 base remained unmatched. Germline values: CDR1 MNHEY, CDR2 SMNVEV (reference sequence). CDR3 in DNA: TGTGCCAGCAGTTTCGGGACAGGGAACACTGAAGCTTTCTTT. It encodes CASSFGTGNTEAFF.

V is TRBV30 and J is TRBJ1-4; 9 bases are shared with TRBD1. Germline CDR1 and CDR2: GTSNPN and SVGIG (reference sequence). The CDR3 consists of 16 residues. With V trimmed by 6 bases and J by 5 bases, 13 bases remained unmatched. CDR3 DNA sequence: TGTGCCTGCACACGGAGACAGGGGGTGAAGAATGAAAAACTGTTTTTT. Encoded protein: CACTRRQGVKNEKLFF.

The chain links TRBV28 to TRBJ1-5; possibly TRBD1 for D (5 bases). The CDR3 runs to 17 residues. V was shortened by 7 bases and J by 0 bases, with 19 bases between the two germline ends. Germline CDR1 is MDHEN and CDR2 is SYDVKM. The DNA for the CDR3 is TGTGCCAGCACGGTGACAGCCCGGGGGAGTAGCAATCAGCCCCAGCATTTT. This encodes CASTVTARGSSNQPQHF. The full variable domain, with the rest looked up from reference TRBV28 and TRBJ1-5, is DVKVTQSSRYLVKRTGEKVFLECVQDMDHENMFWYRQDPGLGLRLIYFSYDVKMKEKGDIPEGYSVSREKKERFSLILESASTNQTSMYLCASTVTARGSSNQPQHFGDGTRLSIL.

The chain has TRBV6-6 and TRBJ2-1, with D perhaps matching TRBD2 (6 bases). Germline V gene sequence: CDR1 MNHNY, CDR2 SVGAGI (reference sequence). This CDR3 region has 12 residues. The V end was cut by 8 bases, the J end by 5 bases, with 10 bases between. CDR3 bases: TGTGCCAGCCTAGCGCAGAACAATGAGCAGTTCTTC. Its translation: CASLAQNNEQFF.

This rearrangement joins TRBV28 to TRBJ1-2; the match to TRBD1 covers 8 bases. CDR1 and CDR2 from the germline V gene are MDHEN and SYDVKM. J was trimmed by 8 bases and V by 6 bases; bases with no gene match: 8. This CDR3 contains 13 residues. The chain's CDR3 is CASRLQGAQGYTF. For the CDR3, the DNA is TGTGCCAGCAGGCTTCAGGGGGCCCAAGGCTACACCTTC.

The genes are TRBV6-1 and TRBJ1-2; D remains ambiguous. Trimming removed 7 bases from V and 4 bases from J, with 13 bases in between. The germline V gene has CDR1 MNHNS and CDR2 SASEGT. This CDR3 is 13 amino acids long. The CDR3 sequence is CASTERASYGYTF. Here the CDR3 DNA reads TGTGCCAGCACCGAAAGGGCGTCCTATGGCTACACCTTC.

This chain uses TRBV28 with TRBJ1-2; D gene unclear. The CDR3 has 11 residues. With 6 bases removed from V and 8 bases from J, the gap between germline ends came to 10 bases. The germline V gene has CDR1 MDHEN and CDR2 SYDVKM. This CDR3 reads CASSPVSGYTF. The CDR3 bases are TGTGCCAGCAGCCCAGTTTCCGGCTACACCTTC.

This rearrangement joins TRBV27 to TRBJ1-5; 8 bases agree with TRBD1. J lost 1 base, V lost 6 bases, and 11 bases had no gene match. The CDR3 covers 17 residues. Germline assignment: CDR1 MNHEY and CDR2 SMNVEV (reference sequence). The CDR3 DNA reads as TGTGCCAGCAGCCACAGACCGGGACAGGAAAGCAATCAGCCCCAGCATTTT. Encoded protein: CASSHRPGQESNQPQHF.

This clone is a singleton in its sample. The chain recombines TRBV4-3 with TRBJ1-2; possibly TRBD1 for D (5 bases). The germline gives CDR1 LGHNA, CDR2 YSLEER. The CDR3 totals 13 residues. The ends were cut back, 0 bases at V and 7 bases at J, with 9 bases in the middle. CDR3 DNA sequence: TGCGCCAGCAGCCAAGAAGGACATCTTGGCTACACCTTC. This translates into CASSQEGHLGYTF.

The genes are TRBV28 and TRBJ2-7; tentatively, D is TRBD2 (6 bases). Trimming stripped 5 bases from V and 2 bases from J, with 16 bases between. The CDR3 loop spans 15 amino acids. Looked up from germline, CDR1 is MDHEN and CDR2 is SYDVKM. The CDR3 sequence: CASSPQTGGAYEQYF. The CDR3 DNA reads as TGTGCCAGCAGTCCCCAGACCGGAGGGGCCTACGAGCAGTACTTC.

The chain couples TRBV6-1 to TRBJ2-7; D not resolved. This CDR3 is built from 14 residues. Germline V lookup: CDR1 MNHNS, CDR2 SASEGT. Between the trimmed V and J ends, which lost 7 bases and 3 bases, there was a span of 16 bases. The CDR3 protein is CASTPYGRLYEQYF. The CDR3 DNA reads TGTGCCAGCACTCCATATGGGCGTCTCTACGAGCAGTACTTC.

The chain couples TRBV28 to TRBJ2-7; D is ambiguous. In germline, CDR1 is MDHEN, CDR2 SYDVKM. This CDR3 is 11 amino acids long. V was cut by 6 bases and J by 3 bases, with 6 bases left in between. The CDR3 protein is CASRRDYEQYF. The CDR3, as DNA: TGTGCCAGCAGAAGGGACTACGAGCAGTACTTC.

V is TRBV28 and J is TRBJ1-5; no definite D call. The CDR3 runs to 15 residues. Germline loops: CDR1 MDHEN, CDR2 SYDVKM. The V and J ends lost 3 bases and 0 bases respectively, with 9 bases between them. The CDR3 here is CASSLPAYSNQPQHF. CDR3 in DNA: TGTGCCAGCAGTTTGCCCGCTTATAGCAATCAGCCCCAGCATTTT.

This clone was recorded once. The genes are TRBV11-3 and TRBJ2-3, with D uncertain. V was pared by 3 bases and J by 0 bases, with 7 bases between. The CDR3 runs to 14 residues. The germline gives CDR1 SGHNT, CDR2 YENEEA. The CDR3 here is CASSFSDSTDTQYF. The DNA for the CDR3 is TGTGCCAGCAGCTTTTCGGACAGCACAGATACGCAGTATTTT.

This chain connects TRBV11-2 to TRBJ2-7; D is unresolved. Per the germline V gene, CDR1 is SGHAT and CDR2 is FQNNGV. V gave up 2 bases and J gave up 6 bases, with 11 bases separating them. This CDR3 region has 13 residues. For the CDR3, the DNA is TGTGCCAGCAGCTTAAAGACATATGGCGAGCAGTACTTC. It encodes CASSLKTYGEQYF.

The genes are TRBV5-4 and TRBJ1-1; TRBD1 aligns across 8 bases. This CDR3 spans 14 amino acids. J lost 5 bases, V lost 4 bases, and 7 bases had no gene match. Germline V gene sequence: CDR1 SGHNT, CDR2 YYREEE (reference sequence). This CDR3 is CASSLGQGVTEAFF. The CDR3 DNA reads TGTGCCAGCAGCCTAGGACAGGGCGTGACTGAAGCTTTCTTT.

CDR3 region: CSANDGHPEQFF. The CDR3, as DNA: TGCAGCGCCAATGACGGGCATCCTGAGCAGTTCTTC. This chain joins TRBV29-1 and TRBJ2-1; D is ambiguous. V lost 7 bases, J lost 9 bases, and 16 bases lay in between. Germline V gene data show CDR1 as SQVTM and CDR2 as ANQGSEA. The CDR3 has 12 amino acids.

The chain recombines TRBV10-2 with TRBJ2-7; D not certain. Trimming stripped 3 bases from V and 5 bases from J, with 11 bases between. CDR1 and CDR2 (germline): WSHSY, SAAADI. CDR3 length equals 13 residues. The DNA for the CDR3 is TGCGCCAGCAGTGATCGGGTTTTGAACGAGCAGTACTTC. It encodes CASSDRVLNEQYF.